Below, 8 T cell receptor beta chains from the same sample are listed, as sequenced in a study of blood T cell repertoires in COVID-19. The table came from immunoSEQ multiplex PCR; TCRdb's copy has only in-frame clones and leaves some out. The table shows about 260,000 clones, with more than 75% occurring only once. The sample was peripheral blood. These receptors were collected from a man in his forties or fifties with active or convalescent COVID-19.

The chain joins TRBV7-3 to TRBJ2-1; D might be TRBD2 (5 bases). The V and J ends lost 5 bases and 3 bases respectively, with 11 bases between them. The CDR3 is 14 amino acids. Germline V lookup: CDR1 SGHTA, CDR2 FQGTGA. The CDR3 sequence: CASSPGGGYNEQFF. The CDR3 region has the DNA TGTGCCAGCAGCCCAGGTGGAGGCTACAATGAGCAGTTCTTC. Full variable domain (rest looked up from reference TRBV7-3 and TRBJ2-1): GAGVSQTPSNKVTEKGKYVELRCDPISGHTALYWYRQSLGQGPEFLIYFQGTGAADDSGLPNDRFFAVRPEGSVSTLKIQRTERGDSAVYLCASSPGGGYNEQFFGPGTRLTVL.

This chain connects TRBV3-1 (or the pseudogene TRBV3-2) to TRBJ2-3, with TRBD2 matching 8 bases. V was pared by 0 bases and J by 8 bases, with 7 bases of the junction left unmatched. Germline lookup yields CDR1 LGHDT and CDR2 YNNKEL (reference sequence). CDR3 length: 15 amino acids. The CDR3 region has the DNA TGTGCCAGCAGCCAAGATCCGACTAGCGTCGCTACGCAGTATTTT. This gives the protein CASSQDPTSVATQYF.

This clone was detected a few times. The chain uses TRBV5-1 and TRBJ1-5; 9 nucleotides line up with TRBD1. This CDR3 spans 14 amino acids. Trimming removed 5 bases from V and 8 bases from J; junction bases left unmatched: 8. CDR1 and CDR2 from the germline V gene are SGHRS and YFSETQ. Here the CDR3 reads CASRRGTGMEPQHF. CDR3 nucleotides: TGCGCCAGCAGGAGAGGGACAGGGATGGAGCCCCAGCATTTT.

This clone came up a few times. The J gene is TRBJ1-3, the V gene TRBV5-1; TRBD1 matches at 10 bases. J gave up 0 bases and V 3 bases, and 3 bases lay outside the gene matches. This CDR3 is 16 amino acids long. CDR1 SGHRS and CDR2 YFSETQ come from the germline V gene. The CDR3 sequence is CASSYRTGGSGNTIYF. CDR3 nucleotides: TGCGCCAGCAGCTACCGGACAGGGGGCTCTGGAAACACCATATATTTT.

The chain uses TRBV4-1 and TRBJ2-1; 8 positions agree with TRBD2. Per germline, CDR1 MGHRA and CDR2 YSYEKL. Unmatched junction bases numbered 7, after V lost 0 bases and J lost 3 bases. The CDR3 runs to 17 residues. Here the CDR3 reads CASSQESSGGFYNEQFF. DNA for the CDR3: TGCGCCAGCAGCCAAGAGTCCAGCGGGGGTTTCTACAATGAGCAGTTCTTC.

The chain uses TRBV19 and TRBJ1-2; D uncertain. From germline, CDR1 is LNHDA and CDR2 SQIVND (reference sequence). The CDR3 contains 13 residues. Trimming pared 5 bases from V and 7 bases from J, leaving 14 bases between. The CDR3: CASSEPWRVGYTF. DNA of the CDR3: TGTGCCAGTAGTGAGCCCTGGAGGGTTGGCTACACCTTC.

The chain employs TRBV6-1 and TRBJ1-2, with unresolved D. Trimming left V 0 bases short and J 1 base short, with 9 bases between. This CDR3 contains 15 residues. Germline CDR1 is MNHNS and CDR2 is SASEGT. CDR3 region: CASSEAPGSNYGYTF. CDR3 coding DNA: TGTGCCAGCAGTGAAGCGCCCGGGAGTAACTATGGCTACACCTTC.

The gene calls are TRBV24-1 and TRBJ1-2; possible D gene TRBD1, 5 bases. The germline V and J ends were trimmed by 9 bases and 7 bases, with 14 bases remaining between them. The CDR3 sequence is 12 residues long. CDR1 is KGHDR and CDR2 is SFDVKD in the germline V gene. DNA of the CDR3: TGTGCCACCCAAGTCGTCGGGGGTGGCTACACCTTC. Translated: CATQVVGGGYTF.